Listed below are T cell receptor beta chains from one sample, sequenced in a study of T cells after yellow fever vaccination. TCRdb used MiXCR to reprocess the 5' RACE reads, holding one entry per CDR3 protein. The repertoire holds around 340,000 distinct CDR3 sequences, with roughly an eighth as singletons. Sequencing used CD4+ T cells sorted from PBMCs, obtained 15 days after the yellow fever booster vaccination. The receptors were gathered from a man younger than 30 who received the YFV17D yellow fever vaccine. The CDR3 runs from the conserved cysteine through the conserved F or W. Fields, in order: CDR3 length, V gene, J gene, clone size, D gene, CDR3 DNA, CDR3 protein. A D gene is named only where the DNA matches it firmly. Clone size appears in some rows only: once, few, many, or a class for an expanded clone.

cdr3_length: 15; v_call: TRBV7-7; j_call: TRBJ2-5; clone_size: many; d_call: TRBD1; cdr3_nt: TGTGCTAGCAGCGTAGACAGGGGGCACGGGGAGACCCAGTACTTC; cdr3_aa: CASSVDRGHGETQYF
cdr3_length: 12; v_call: TRBV20-1; j_call: TRBJ2-5; clone_size: few; d_call: -; cdr3_nt: TGCAGTGCTTTTCCAGGGGCAGAGACCCAGTACTTC; cdr3_aa: CSAFPGAETQYF
cdr3_length: 16; v_call: TRBV7-8; j_call: TRBJ2-1; clone_size: few; d_call: TRBD1; cdr3_nt: TGTGCCAGCAGCCCAGGGGGCTCCACAGGGCTCAATGAGCAGTTCTTC; cdr3_aa: CASSPGGSTGLNEQFF
cdr3_length: 15; v_call: TRBV3-1; j_call: TRBJ2-6; clone_size: few; d_call: TRBD1; cdr3_nt: TGTGCCAGCAGCCAACAGGGGGCTGGGGCCAACGTCCTGACTTTC; cdr3_aa: CASSQQGAGANVLTF
cdr3_length: 13; v_call: TRBV20-1; j_call: TRBJ1-1; clone_size: -; d_call: TRBD1; cdr3_nt: TGCAGTGCTTCCCGGGACAGGGGAACTGAAGCTTTCTTT; cdr3_aa: CSASRDRGTEAFF
cdr3_length: 16; v_call: TRBV15; j_call: TRBJ1-1; clone_size: many; d_call: -; cdr3_nt: TGTGCCACCAGCAGAGGGGACCTAGCGGAGAACACTGAAGCTTTCTTT; cdr3_aa: CATSRGDLAENTEAFF
cdr3_length: 13; v_call: TRBV12-3/TRBV12-4; j_call: TRBJ2-7; clone_size: -; d_call: -; cdr3_nt: TGTGCCAGCAGTTTTACTGGTACCTACGAGCAGTACTTC; cdr3_aa: CASSFTGTYEQYF
cdr3_length: 12; v_call: TRBV30; j_call: TRBJ2-5; clone_size: -; d_call: TRBD2; cdr3_nt: TGTGCCTGGAGTTCCGGGGGGGAGACCCAGTACTTC; cdr3_aa: CAWSSGGETQYF
cdr3_length: 13; v_call: TRBV20-1; j_call: TRBJ2-7; clone_size: few; d_call: -; cdr3_nt: TGCAGTGCCGACCACAGGGAGTTTGATGAGCAGTACTTC; cdr3_aa: CSADHREFDEQYF
cdr3_length: 15; v_call: TRBV4-3; j_call: TRBJ2-5; clone_size: many; d_call: -; cdr3_nt: TGCGCCAGCAGCCAAGGAATGCATCTGGGCGGGACCCAGTACTTC; cdr3_aa: CASSQGMHLGGTQYF
cdr3_length: 14; v_call: TRBV6-1; j_call: TRBJ2-1; clone_size: -; d_call: TRBD2; cdr3_nt: TGTGCCAGCCATAAGACTAGCATCACCACAGAGCAGTTCTTC; cdr3_aa: CASHKTSITTEQFF
cdr3_length: 15; v_call: TRBV18; j_call: TRBJ2-1; clone_size: -; d_call: TRBD1; cdr3_nt: TGTGCCAGCTCACCATTGGGACAGGGCCTCAATGAGCAGTTCTTC; cdr3_aa: CASSPLGQGLNEQFF
cdr3_length: 14; v_call: TRBV7-2; j_call: TRBJ2-1; clone_size: -; d_call: -; cdr3_nt: TGTGCCAGCACCCCGTACGGGGGCAGTAATGAGCAGTTCTTC; cdr3_aa: CASTPYGGSNEQFF
cdr3_length: 15; v_call: TRBV25-1; j_call: TRBJ1-3; clone_size: once; d_call: -; cdr3_nt: TGTGCCAGCGAAGACAGTCGCACCTCTGGAAACACCATATATTTT; cdr3_aa: CASEDSRTSGNTIYF
cdr3_length: 14; v_call: TRBV9; j_call: TRBJ2-2; clone_size: -; d_call: -; cdr3_nt: TGTGCCAGCAGCGCATTTCAGGTCACCGGGGAGCTGTTTTTT; cdr3_aa: CASSAFQVTGELFF
cdr3_length: 12; v_call: TRBV6-1; j_call: TRBJ2-2; clone_size: -; d_call: -; cdr3_nt: TGTGCCAGCAATGGGGCTACCGGGGAGCTGTTTTTT; cdr3_aa: CASNGATGELFF
cdr3_length: 15; v_call: TRBV29-1; j_call: TRBJ2-1; clone_size: -; d_call: -; cdr3_nt: TGCAGCGTTGACCCCACAGGGTTCAACTACAATGAGCAGTTCTTC; cdr3_aa: CSVDPTGFNYNEQFF
cdr3_length: 15; v_call: TRBV6-5; j_call: TRBJ1-1; clone_size: -; d_call: -; cdr3_nt: TGTGCCAGCAGCCTGACCAGGGGCCGGAACACTGAAGCTTTCTTT; cdr3_aa: CASSLTRGRNTEAFF
cdr3_length: 12; v_call: TRBV7-2; j_call: TRBJ1-4; clone_size: -; d_call: -; cdr3_nt: TGTGCCAGCAGCCTCGATACAAGAAAACTGTTTTTT; cdr3_aa: CASSLDTRKLFF
cdr3_length: 22; v_call: TRBV7-9; j_call: TRBJ2-6; clone_size: -; d_call: TRBD2; cdr3_nt: TGTGCCAGCAGCTTAGCGGGACTAGCGGGGGGGCCTTGGGGCTCTGGGGCCAACGTCCTGACTTTC; cdr3_aa: CASSLAGLAGGPWGSGANVLTF
cdr3_length: 14; v_call: TRBV7-2; j_call: TRBJ2-7; clone_size: -; d_call: TRBD2; cdr3_nt: TGTGCCAGCAGCTTCGGCAGGGAGGGCTACGAGCAGTACTTC; cdr3_aa: CASSFGREGYEQYF
cdr3_length: 12; v_call: TRBV18; j_call: TRBJ1-1; clone_size: few; d_call: -; cdr3_nt: TGTGCCAGCTCGGGCCGGCACACTGAAGCTTTCTTT; cdr3_aa: CASSGRHTEAFF
cdr3_length: 16; v_call: TRBV5-1; j_call: TRBJ1-2; clone_size: many; d_call: -; cdr3_nt: TGCGCCAGCAGCTCCCGCGAGGGGAATAGTCGAGATGGCTACACCTTC; cdr3_aa: CASSSREGNSRDGYTF
cdr3_length: 14; v_call: TRBV5-1; j_call: TRBJ1-1; clone_size: few; d_call: -; cdr3_nt: TGCGCCAGCAGCTCGGAGGGGAGGAGTACTGAAGCTTTCTTT; cdr3_aa: CASSSEGRSTEAFF
cdr3_length: 15; v_call: TRBV5-1; j_call: TRBJ2-7; clone_size: -; d_call: -; cdr3_nt: TGCGCCAGCAGCTTGGGGGGGTACCAATTCTACGAGCAGTACTTC; cdr3_aa: CASSLGGYQFYEQYF
cdr3_length: 14; v_call: TRBV6-1; j_call: TRBJ1-2; clone_size: -; d_call: -; cdr3_nt: TGTGCCAGCAGTGGAGAGCTGGGCAACTATGGCTACACCTTC; cdr3_aa: CASSGELGNYGYTF
cdr3_length: 12; v_call: TRBV11-2; j_call: TRBJ2-3; clone_size: -; d_call: TRBD1; cdr3_nt: TGTGCCACCGGGACAGATAAGAATACGCAGTATTTT; cdr3_aa: CATGTDKNTQYF
cdr3_length: 13; v_call: TRBV5-1; j_call: TRBJ2-3; clone_size: -; d_call: -; cdr3_nt: TGCGCCACGGGGGAGGGGGTCACAGATACGCAGTATTTT; cdr3_aa: CATGEGVTDTQYF
cdr3_length: 18; v_call: TRBV9; j_call: TRBJ2-3; clone_size: few; d_call: TRBD2; cdr3_nt: TGTGCCAGCAGCGTAGGATTGTCTAGCGGCACTAGCACAGATACGCAGTATTTT; cdr3_aa: CASSVGLSSGTSTDTQYF
cdr3_length: 12; v_call: TRBV28; j_call: TRBJ1-2; clone_size: -; d_call: -; cdr3_nt: TGTGCCAGCAGTTTAAAGGGGAGAGGCTACACCTTC; cdr3_aa: CASSLKGRGYTF
cdr3_length: 13; v_call: TRBV5-1; j_call: TRBJ1-2; clone_size: -; d_call: -; cdr3_nt: TGCGCCAGCAGCTTGGAAGGGACCTATGGCTACACCTTC; cdr3_aa: CASSLEGTYGYTF
cdr3_length: 13; v_call: TRBV7-2; j_call: TRBJ1-2; clone_size: -; d_call: -; cdr3_nt: TGTGCCAGCAGCTTTTACGGGGGCTATGGCTACACCTTC; cdr3_aa: CASSFYGGYGYTF
cdr3_length: 15; v_call: TRBV5-1; j_call: TRBJ2-6; clone_size: many; d_call: -; cdr3_nt: TGCGCCAGCAGCTTGACAGGGACTGGGGCCAACGTCCTGACTTTC; cdr3_aa: CASSLTGTGANVLTF
cdr3_length: 15; v_call: TRBV19; j_call: TRBJ2-3; clone_size: -; d_call: -; cdr3_nt: TGTGCCAGTAGTACGACGTGGAACTCCAGAGATACGCAGTATTTT; cdr3_aa: CASSTTWNSRDTQYF
cdr3_length: 14; v_call: TRBV20-1; j_call: TRBJ2-2; clone_size: -; d_call: -; cdr3_nt: TGCAGTGCTAGGGCTAGCGATAACACCGGGGAGCTGTTTTTT; cdr3_aa: CSARASDNTGELFF
cdr3_length: 15; v_call: TRBV7-3; j_call: TRBJ2-1; clone_size: -; d_call: -; cdr3_nt: TGTGCCAGCAGCTTAATCTTGGGGGGGCGCAATGAGCAGTTCTTC; cdr3_aa: CASSLILGGRNEQFF
cdr3_length: 14; v_call: TRBV29-1; j_call: TRBJ2-1; clone_size: -; d_call: TRBD2; cdr3_nt: TGCAGCGTGGAGGGACTAGCGTCATACAATGAGCAGTTCTTC; cdr3_aa: CSVEGLASYNEQFF
cdr3_length: 14; v_call: TRBV20-1; j_call: TRBJ2-3; clone_size: few; d_call: -; cdr3_nt: TGCAGTGCTCCGGGCGCGGGGAGGTCAGATACGCAGTATTTT; cdr3_aa: CSAPGAGRSDTQYF
cdr3_length: 15; v_call: TRBV5-4; j_call: TRBJ1-2; clone_size: few; d_call: -; cdr3_nt: TGTGCCAGCGGATCTGGGGGTGTGCTCCCCTATGGCTACACCTTC; cdr3_aa: CASGSGGVLPYGYTF
cdr3_length: 15; v_call: TRBV5-1; j_call: TRBJ1-4; clone_size: -; d_call: TRBD1; cdr3_nt: TGCGCCAGCAGCCTTCAGGGGGCTAGTAGGGAAAAACTGTTTTTT; cdr3_aa: CASSLQGASREKLFF
cdr3_length: 14; v_call: TRBV9; j_call: TRBJ2-3; clone_size: few; d_call: -; cdr3_nt: TGTGCCAGCAGCGTTCATGGGGACGCAGATACGCAGTATTTT; cdr3_aa: CASSVHGDADTQYF
cdr3_length: 14; v_call: TRBV7-2; j_call: TRBJ1-4; clone_size: -; d_call: TRBD1; cdr3_nt: TGTGCCAGCAGCCCCGGGACAGCTTATGAAAAACTGTTTTTT; cdr3_aa: CASSPGTAYEKLFF
cdr3_length: 14; v_call: TRBV20-1; j_call: TRBJ1-4; clone_size: few; d_call: -; cdr3_nt: TGCAGTGCGACGGATCCCACAACTAATGAAAAACTGTTTTTT; cdr3_aa: CSATDPTTNEKLFF
cdr3_length: 14; v_call: TRBV12-3/TRBV12-4; j_call: TRBJ1-2; clone_size: -; d_call: -; cdr3_nt: TGTGCCAGCAGTTTACGCAGGGGAGTTCATGGCTACACCTTC; cdr3_aa: CASSLRRGVHGYTF
cdr3_length: 15; v_call: TRBV12-5; j_call: TRBJ2-4; clone_size: -; d_call: -; cdr3_nt: TGTGCTAGTGGTTTGAATTTTACAGCCAAAAACATTCAGTACTTC; cdr3_aa: CASGLNFTAKNIQYF
cdr3_length: 15; v_call: TRBV7-2; j_call: TRBJ1-5; clone_size: -; d_call: TRBD1; cdr3_nt: TGTGCCAGCAGCCTACAGGGGCGTAATAATCAGCCCCAGCATTTT; cdr3_aa: CASSLQGRNNQPQHF
cdr3_length: 14; v_call: TRBV19; j_call: TRBJ2-1; clone_size: many; d_call: -; cdr3_nt: TGTGCCAGTAGTTCGACGAGATCCTACAATGAGCAGTTCTTC; cdr3_aa: CASSSTRSYNEQFF
cdr3_length: 18; v_call: TRBV21-1; j_call: TRBJ2-2; clone_size: few; d_call: -; cdr3_nt: TGTGCCAGCATATCCATCCTACGACAGGCTACAAACACCGGGGAGCTGTTTTTT; cdr3_aa: CASISILRQATNTGELFF
cdr3_length: 16; v_call: TRBV5-1; j_call: TRBJ2-2; clone_size: -; d_call: TRBD1; cdr3_nt: TGCGCCAGCAGCTTCGTCGGGACAGGGGGCTACGCGGAGCTGTTTTTT; cdr3_aa: CASSFVGTGGYAELFF
cdr3_length: 15; v_call: TRBV7-9; j_call: TRBJ1-4; clone_size: -; d_call: TRBD1; cdr3_nt: TGTGCCAGCAGCCGGACACAGGGGGTGAATGAAAAACTGTTTTTT; cdr3_aa: CASSRTQGVNEKLFF
cdr3_length: 14; v_call: TRBV27; j_call: TRBJ2-7; clone_size: few; d_call: -; cdr3_nt: TGTGCCAGCAGTTCCTCGGGGGCCACCTACGAGCAGTACTTC; cdr3_aa: CASSSSGATYEQYF